Shown below are 2 T cell receptor beta chains from a single sample sequenced in a study of T cell responses to AZD1222 COVID-19 vaccine. Generated by immunoSEQ multiplex PCR, the TCRdb table keeps only in-frame clones and is missing some. The sample includes fewer than 130,000 clones, nearly 90% of them seen just once. Specimen: peripheral blood, collected 28 days after the second AZD1222 dose. All receptors derive from an adult who received the AZD1222 COVID-19 vaccine.

As for this clone: This specimen includes other DNA sequences encoding the same CDR3. The V gene is TRBV9, the J gene TRBJ1-1; tentative D call: TRBD1 (5 bases). The V and J ends lost 0 bases and 5 bases respectively, with 11 bases between them. Germline V gene lookup returns CDR1 SGDLS and CDR2 YYNGEE. The CDR3 is 14 residues long. Here the CDR3 reads CASSVDPGGTEAFF. The DNA of the CDR3 is TGTGCCAGCAGCGTAGATCCCGGGGGTACTGAAGCTTTCTTT.

This clone was seen once. The chain couples TRBV28 to TRBJ2-7; no firm D call. The V and J ends lost 3 bases and 6 bases respectively, with 6 bases between them. The CDR3 is 11 residues long. CDR1 is MDHEN and CDR2 is SYDVKM in the germline V gene. The CDR3 loop reads CASSFMVEQYF. In DNA, the CDR3 is TGTGCCAGCAGTTTCATGGTCGAGCAGTACTTC.